This T cell receptor beta chain originates from a study of shared clonotypes between healthy human individuals. Looking at the study overall: Donors, aged 18 to 49, were a couple of women and a few men.

V gave up 0 bases and J gave up 10 bases, with 7 bases separating them. Looked up from germline, CDR1 is SEHNR and CDR2 is FQNEAQ (reference sequence). The CDR3 contains 12 residues. Study conclusions and caveats: It was anticipated that sequencing depth would influence how many clonotypes donors shared.

On this clone itself: The antigen is undetermined.

Splitting of each subset's genomic DNA was done evenly across several immunoSEQ plates. It was about 180 ng DNA, 28,000 or so T cell genomes, that sorted-subset replicate PCRs used. Some clones are missing from TCRdb's copy, which holds only in-frame ones; the method was immunoSEQ multiplex PCR. This sample has hundreds of thousands of clones, with 95% to 98% found just once. CD45RO-negative cells were positively selected for CCR7, leaving out terminally differentiated effector memory CD45RA+ cells. The source is a man aged 30-40 years in good health. The chain combines TRBV7-9 with TRBJ2-1; D not resolved. The specimen was naive CD8+ T cells sorted from blood. The CDR3 DNA sequence: TGTGCCAGCAGCTTAGCATCCGTAGAGCAGTTCTTC. Protein product: CASSLASVEQFF.